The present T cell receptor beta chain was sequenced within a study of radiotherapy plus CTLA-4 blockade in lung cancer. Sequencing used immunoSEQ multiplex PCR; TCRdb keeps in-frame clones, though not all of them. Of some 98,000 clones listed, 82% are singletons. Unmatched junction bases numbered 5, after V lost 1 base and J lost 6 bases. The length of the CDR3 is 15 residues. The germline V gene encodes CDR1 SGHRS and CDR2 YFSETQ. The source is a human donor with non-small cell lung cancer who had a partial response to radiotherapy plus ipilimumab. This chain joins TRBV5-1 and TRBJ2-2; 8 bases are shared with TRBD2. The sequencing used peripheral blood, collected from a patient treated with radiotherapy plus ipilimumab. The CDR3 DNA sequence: TGCGCCAGCAGCTTGCGGGAGGGCAGGGCCGGGGAGCTGTTTTTT. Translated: CASSLREGRAGELFF.